This is a list of T cell receptor beta chains from one sample in a study of blood T cell repertoires in COVID-19. Sequenced by immunoSEQ multiplex PCR; TCRdb stores in-frame clones only, minus some. The table has around 300,000 clones, over 75% seen once. Input material: PBMCs or T cells enriched from blood (not recorded which). The origin of the receptors is a woman under 30 who had recovered from COVID-19. Each CDR3 is given with its conserved first and last residue. The D gene is left open where the match is weak. Expanded clones get a size class; other rows say once, few or many, or leave the size out.

j_call v_call clone_size d_call cdr3_aa cdr3_nt
TRBJ2-7 TRBV2 - TRBD2 CASSVRGYEQYF TGTGCCAGCAGTGTGCGGGGGTACGAGCAGTACTTC
TRBJ2-3 TRBV6-4 few - CASSGTGTDTQYF TGTGCCAGCAGTGGGACAGGCACAGATACGCAGTATTTT
TRBJ2-2 TRBV20-1 - - CSGEEAGELFF TGCAGTGGTGAGGAGGCCGGGGAGCTGTTTTTT
TRBJ1-2 TRBV28 - - CASSPRVFLGYTF TGTGCCAGCAGTCCCAGGGTGTTTCTGGGCTACACCTTC
TRBJ2-5 TRBV19 - TRBD2 CASSRTSDETQYF TGTGCCAGTAGCCGGACTAGCGACGAGACCCAGTACTTC
TRBJ2-2 TRBV5-8 - - CASSYTTGELFF TGTGCCAGCAGCTACACGACCGGGGAGCTGTTTTTT
TRBJ1-2 TRBV5-4 - TRBD1 CASSPGQGVDGYTF TGTGCCAGCAGCCCGGGACAGGGGGTTGATGGCTACACCTTC
TRBJ2-1 TRBV23-1 - TRBD2 CASSQSHRGLAGEDYNEQFF TGCGCCAGCAGTCAATCCCATAGGGGACTAGCGGGGGAAGACTACAATGAGCAGTTCTTC
TRBJ1-5 TRBV20-1 few - CSASLIGASEVGQPQHF TGCAGTGCTAGTCTTATTGGTGCCTCGGAGGTCGGTCAGCCCCAGCATTTT
TRBJ1-5 TRBV6-5 - - CASSFRPRGSNQPQHF TGTGCCAGCAGTTTCCGACCCCGGGGGAGCAATCAGCCCCAGCATTTT
TRBJ1-2 TRBV27 - - CASSFRGHNYGYTF TGTGCCAGCAGTTTCCGGGGTCATAACTATGGCTACACCTTC
TRBJ1-4 TRBV30 - - CAWTRATNEKLFF TGTGCCTGGACCCGCGCAACTAATGAAAAACTGTTTTTT
TRBJ2-7 TRBV10-3 few - CAISESLSEQYF TGTGCCATCAGTGAGTCGTTGAGCGAGCAGTACTTC
TRBJ2-1 TRBV27 - TRBD1 CASSIPGTGGYNEQFF TGTGCCAGCAGTATACCCGGGACAGGGGGTTACAATGAGCAGTTCTTC
TRBJ1-2 TRBV27 - - CASSFRGVYGYTF TGTGCCAGCAGTTTTCGGGGGGTGTATGGCTACACCTTC
TRBJ1-2 TRBV28 many TRBD1 CASTPPGQAPIRGYTF TGTGCCAGCACCCCGCCGGGACAGGCGCCAATACGCGGCTACACCTTC
TRBJ2-5 TRBV5-8 - TRBD2 CASTPLDSGVRETQYF TGTGCCAGCACCCCATTGGATAGCGGGGTAAGAGAGACCCAGTACTTC
TRBJ2-5 TRBV2 - - CASSSEDTFQETQYF TGTGCCAGCAGTTCAGAAGACACGTTCCAAGAGACCCAGTACTTC
TRBJ2-7 TRBV5-1 - - CASSPGYEQYF TGCGCCAGCAGCCCAGGATACGAGCAGTACTTC
TRBJ2-3 TRBV30 few TRBD2 CAWASGGADTQYF TGTGCCTGGGCTAGCGGGGGGGCAGATACGCAGTATTTT
TRBJ2-7 TRBV12-5 - - CASGLVPWDSNYEQYF TGTGCTAGTGGTTTGGTACCTTGGGACTCCAACTACGAGCAGTACTTC
TRBJ1-1 TRBV19 - - CASSQQGRTEAFF TGTGCCAGTAGCCAACAGGGACGGACTGAAGCTTTCTTT